This T cell receptor beta chain was captured by sequencing in a study of blood T cell repertoires in COVID-19. On the study more broadly: The samples span acute and convalescent COVID-19 from the United States, Italy and Spain.

Only in-frame clones appear in the TCRdb table, and some are missing; sequencing was by immunoSEQ multiplex PCR. The table includes about 150,000 clones, around 90% detected once. The CDR3 is 14 amino acids. Germline CDR1 SEHNR, CDR2 FQNEAQ (reference sequence). Trimming left V 1 base short and J 0 bases short, with 4 bases between. The sequenced sample consisted of PBMCs or T cells enriched from blood (not recorded which). This TCR came from a woman aged 40 to 55 who had been exposed to COVID-19. V gene TRBV7-9 combines with J gene TRBJ2-4; D gene uncertain. CDR3 sequence: CASSLDLAKNIQYF. As DNA, the CDR3 is TGTGCCAGCAGCTTAGATCTAGCCAAAAACATTCAGTACTTC.